This T cell receptor (beta chain) derives from a study of spatial heterogeneity in lung cancer. The time point is: blood at routine non-recurrence follow-up after resection. Whole RNA, which was extracted from tumor, nontumor lung tissue or frozen PBMC, was sequenced without any cell sorting. The CDR3 contains 12 residues. Trimming cost V 3 bases and J 7 bases, with 6 bases left between them. Germline CDR1 and CDR2: SGHAT and FQNNGV. From the 5' RACE reads, TCRdb called clonotypes with MiXCR, one entry per CDR3 protein. The data hold approximately 70,000 distinct CDR3 sequences, with approximately 9% observed a single time. This clonotype was picked up many times.

The receptor's source is a female donor with early-stage non-small cell lung cancer. This chain uses TRBV11-2 with TRBJ1-4; D is uncertain. The starting material was PBMCs, obtained at follow-up. In DNA form, the CDR3 reads TGTGCCAGCAGCTTGAGTGGTGAAAAACTGTTTTTT. This encodes CASSLSGEKLFF.